This T cell receptor beta chain appears in the sequencing data of a study of blood T cell repertoires in COVID-19. As for the study in general: Spain, Italy and the United States supplied samples that represented acute and convalescent COVID-19. The analysed material was cDNA or gDNA that came from T cells, B-cell-depleted T cells, or PBMCs.

The CDR3 length is 15 residues. Germline lookup yields CDR1 LNHDA and CDR2 SQIVND (reference sequence). V gave up 6 bases and J gave up 5 bases; unmatched junction bases: 8. TCRdb's table, derived via immunoSEQ multiplex PCR, lists solely in-frame clones and lacks some. The sample holds nearly 200,000 clones; 70% to 90% are singletons and the top ten take 4.5% to 6%. The TCR was taken from an older woman with active or convalescent COVID-19. The rearrangement uses TRBV19 and TRBJ2-1, with 9 bases aligning to TRBD1. What was sequenced was peripheral blood. CDR3 sequence: CASSPGQGTHNEQFF. CDR3 sequence (DNA): TGTGCCAGTAGCCCGGGACAGGGAACCCACAATGAGCAGTTCTTC.